These T cell receptor beta chains were read from a single sample in a study of T-cell memory formation after mild COVID-19. A single record per CDR3 protein comes from TCRdb applying MiXCR to the 5' RACE reads. Of about half a million distinct CDR3 sequences in the sample, roughly 20% were seen once. Material: PBMCs or a T cell subset sorted from them (not recorded which). The receptors were gathered from an adult woman who had mild COVID-19 (a few samples of this study predate the infection). Cell type and time point are not known. The conserved cysteine and the conserved F or W are not part of the CDR3 here.

v_gene,j_gene,CDR3aa
TRBV11-2,TRBJ2-1,ASSTRTPEQGDEQF
TRBV7-9,TRBJ2-3,ASSHLGLAGSDTQY
TRBV27,TRBJ2-7,ASSLTWGNYEQY
TRBV5-1,TRBJ2-1,ASSLAGGGHNEQF
TRBV29-1,TRBJ1-2,SDRARGGYGYT
TRBV27,TRBJ2-5,ASSLSWVNLDTQY
TRBV18,TRBJ1-1,ASSPGTGFRGGSGTEAF
TRBV4-2,TRBJ2-3,ASSQDWQADTQY
TRBV11-3,TRBJ2-7,ASTLRGTSGTYEQY
TRBV30,TRBJ1-2,AWTRQGGLDGYT